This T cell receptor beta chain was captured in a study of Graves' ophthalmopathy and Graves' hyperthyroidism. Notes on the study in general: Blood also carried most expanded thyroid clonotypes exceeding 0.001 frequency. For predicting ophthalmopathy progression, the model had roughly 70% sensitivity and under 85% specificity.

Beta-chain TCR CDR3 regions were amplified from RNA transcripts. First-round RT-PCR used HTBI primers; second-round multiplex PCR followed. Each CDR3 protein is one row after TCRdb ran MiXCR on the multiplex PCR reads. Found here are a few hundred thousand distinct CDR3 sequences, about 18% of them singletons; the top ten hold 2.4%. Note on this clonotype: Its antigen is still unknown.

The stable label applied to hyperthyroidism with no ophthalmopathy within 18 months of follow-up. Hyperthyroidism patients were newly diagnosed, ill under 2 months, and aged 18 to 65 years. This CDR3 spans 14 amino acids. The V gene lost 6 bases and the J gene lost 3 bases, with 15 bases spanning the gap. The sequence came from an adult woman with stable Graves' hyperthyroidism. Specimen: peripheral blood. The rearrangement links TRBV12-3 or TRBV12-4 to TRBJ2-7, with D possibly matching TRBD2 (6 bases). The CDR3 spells CASRSEEGNYEQYF. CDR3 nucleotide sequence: TGTGCCAGCAGATCGGAGGAGGGGAACTACGAGCAGTACTTC.